The 32 T cell receptor beta chains given below trace back to one sample, sequenced in a study of early T cells in non-severe SARS-CoV-2 infection. TCRdb re-derived calls from the 5' RACE reads in MiXCR, one entry per CDR3 protein. Here the sample spans about 66,000 distinct CDR3 sequences, around 20% being singletons. The sample was whole blood, taken at baseline. The source of these receptors is an adult who was a healthcare worker with PCR-confirmed SARS-CoV-2 infection or an uninfected control (not recorded which).

The CDR3 region has the DNA TGTGCCAGCAGCCCGCCGGGCAGGGGGGATCAGCCCCAGCATTTT. It encodes CASSPPGRGDQPQHF. The rearrangement links TRBV7-8 to TRBJ1-5, with 7 positions matching TRBD1. Germline CDR1 and CDR2: SGHVS and FQNEAQ. The junction had 9 bases not matched to a gene; V was cut back by 5 bases and J by 5 bases. The CDR3 is 15 amino acids. Looking up the rest from reference TRBV7-8 and TRBJ1-5 gives the full variable domain: GAGVSQSPRYKVAKRGQDVALRCDPISGHVSLFWYQQALGQGPEFLTYFQNEAQLDKSGLPSDRFFAERPEGSVSTLKIQRTQQEDSAVYLCASSPPGRGDQPQHFGDGTRLSIL.

The gene calls are TRBV5-5 and TRBJ2-7; D unclear. The CDR3 totals 13 residues. CDR1 SGHKS and CDR2 YYEKEE come from the germline V gene (reference sequence). V gave up 0 bases and J gave up 3 bases, with 7 bases separating them. The CDR3 is CASSLAGRYEQYF. The CDR3 nucleotides read TGTGCCAGCAGCTTGGCCGGACGCTACGAGCAGTACTTC.

The chain couples TRBV29-1 to TRBJ1-1, with D hard to call. The germline V gene has CDR1 SQVTM and CDR2 ANQGSEA. There are 13 residues in the CDR3. V shed 4 bases and J shed 0 bases, with 9 bases lying between them. The DNA of the CDR3 is TGCAGCGTTGGGAGGCTCCTGAACACTGAAGCTTTCTTT. Residues: CSVGRLLNTEAFF.

The table lists this clonotype with a few counts. The chain recombines TRBV4-1 with TRBJ1-4; 11 nucleotides line up with TRBD1. Trimming at V came to 5 bases and at J to 8 bases, leaving 4 bases not matched to a gene. In germline, CDR1 is MGHRA, CDR2 YSYEKL. The CDR3 has 14 residues. CDR3 nucleotides: TGCGCCAGCAGCGCGGGGACAGGGGGAGAAAAACTGTTTTTT. This translates into CASSAGTGGEKLFF.

J is TRBJ1-1 and V is TRBV30; D possibly corresponds to TRBD1 (5 bases). Germline assignment: CDR1 GTSNPN and CDR2 SVGIG (reference sequence). Trimming cost V 8 bases and J 1 base, with 14 bases left between them. This CDR3 is 13 amino acids long. CDR3 region: CAQGPWRNTEAFF. The DNA for the CDR3 is TGTGCCCAGGGACCATGGAGGAACACTGAAGCTTTCTTT.

The chain links TRBV9 to TRBJ2-7, with TRBD1 identical over 9 bases. CDR1 and CDR2 (germline): SGDLS, YYNGEE. The V gene end was trimmed by 3 bases and the J gene end by 6 bases; junction bases not matched to a gene: 4. The CDR3 consists of 13 residues. CDR3 amino acids: CASSAGQGTEQYF. CDR3 sequence (DNA): TGTGCCAGCAGCGCCGGACAGGGGACCGAGCAGTACTTC.

This chain links TRBV12-3 or TRBV12-4 with TRBJ1-2; D might be TRBD1 (6 bases). This CDR3 has 13 residues. V lost 6 bases, J lost 7 bases, and 15 bases lay in between. The CDR3 DNA reads as TGTGCCAGCAGGCCACAGGGATCGGGTGGCTACACCTTC. It yields the protein CASRPQGSGGYTF.

This clonotype was found a few times. The genes are TRBV19 and TRBJ2-7, with D tentatively TRBD2 (6 bases). Trimming shortened V by 5 bases and J by 4 bases, and 21 bases separated the two germline ends. The CDR3 length is 16 residues. Per the germline V gene, CDR1 is LNHDA and CDR2 is SQIVND (reference sequence). The CDR3: CASSGDEGRLMYEQYF. The CDR3 bases are TGTGCCAGTAGTGGCGACGAAGGGAGGTTGATGTACGAGCAGTACTTC.

In this sample, this clonotype turned up a few times. The rearrangement uses TRBV3-1 and TRBJ2-3; TRBD2 agrees at 8 bases. V was clipped by 1 base and J by 3 bases; unmatched bases: 9. The V gene's germline CDR1 is LGHDT and CDR2 YNNKEL (reference sequence). The CDR3 is 17 residues long. The CDR3 reads CASSQVFEAGATDTQYF. CDR3 nucleotide sequence: TGTGCCAGCAGCCAAGTCTTCGAAGCGGGAGCTACAGATACGCAGTATTTT.

This clonotype has more than one count but fewer than ten. This rearrangement joins TRBV9 to TRBJ2-1, with 8 nucleotides matching TRBD1. This CDR3 has 15 residues. The trim removed 4 bases at V and 0 bases at J, leaving 3 bases unmatched. The germline gives CDR1 SGDLS, CDR2 YYNGEE. Written as DNA, the CDR3 is TGTGCCAGCAGCTTCACAGGGGGCTCCTACAATGAGCAGTTCTTC. Its translation is CASSFTGGSYNEQFF.

The table lists this clonotype with a few counts. The V and J genes are TRBV2 and TRBJ2-5; 11 positions agree with TRBD2. V lost 7 bases, J lost 4 bases, and 5 bases stayed unmatched. Germline V gives CDR1 SNHLY, CDR2 FYNNEI. The CDR3 contains 14 residues. CDR3 nucleotide sequence: TGTGCCAGCACGCTAGCGGGGGGTAGAGAGACCCAGTACTTC. Encoded protein: CASTLAGGRETQYF. The variable domain in full, with the rest retrieved from reference TRBV2 and TRBJ2-5, is EPEVTQTPSHQVTQMGQEVILRCVPISNHLYFYWYRQILGQKVEFLVSFYNNEISEKSEIFDDQFSVERPDGSNFTLKIRSTKLEDSAMYFCASTLAGGRETQYFGPGTRLLVL.

The chain joins TRBV5-1 to TRBJ1-1; 9 nucleotides align to TRBD1. V trimming: 4 bases; J trimming: 6 bases; junction bases outside the gene matches: 13. Germline V gene lookup returns CDR1 SGHRS and CDR2 YFSETQ. CDR3 size: 16 residues. The chain's CDR3 is CASSDRDREVVAEAFF. CDR3 nucleotides: TGCGCCAGCAGCGACCGGGACAGGGAGGTCGTGGCTGAAGCTTTCTTT.

The gene calls are TRBV11-2 and TRBJ2-1; no clear D. The CDR3 extends over 12 amino acids. Germline V gene data show CDR1 as SGHAT and CDR2 as FQNNGV. V was pared by 1 base and J by 8 bases, with 6 bases between. The CDR3 loop reads CASSLVGYEQFF. The CDR3, as DNA: TGTGCCAGCAGCTTAGTTGGCTATGAGCAGTTCTTC.

This clonotype was counted many times. V gene TRBV5-1 combines with J gene TRBJ1-2; no definite D call. This CDR3 is 16 amino acids long. Germline CDR1 reads SGHRS; CDR2 reads YFSETQ. Deletions cut 1 base from V and 3 bases from J, with 16 bases between. The CDR3 DNA reads TGCGCCAGCAGCTTGAGCCAGGCCAAAGCGGACTATGGCTACACCTTC. Translating gives CASSLSQAKADYGYTF.

The chain carries TRBV10-3 and TRBJ1-2; no reliable D call. Germline-derived CDR1 and CDR2 are ENHRY and SYGVKD. The CDR3 is made up of 12 amino acids. Trimming shortened V by 6 bases and J by 7 bases, and 12 bases separated the two germline ends. CDR3 bases: TGTGCCATCAGCGAGGTTTCGTTTGGCTACACCTTC. It translates to CAISEVSFGYTF.

The chain is built from TRBV14 and TRBJ1-1, with D possibly matching TRBD1 (6 bases). The V end lost 1 base, the J end lost 3 bases, and 15 bases lay between the germline ends. CDR3 length: 16 amino acids. Germline-derived CDR1 and CDR2 are SGHDN and FVKESK. The CDR3 bases are TGTGCCAGCAGCCAAGCCGGGTATCGGGGGCACACTGAAGCTTTCTTT. This sequence encodes CASSQAGYRGHTEAFF.

The rearrangement uses TRBV9 and TRBJ2-7, with a weak D call TRBD1 (6 bases). The CDR3 is 13 amino acids. Between the trimmed V and J ends, which lost 4 bases and 6 bases, there was a span of 14 bases. Germline-derived CDR1 and CDR2 are SGDLS and YYNGEE. The CDR3 loop is CASSRSGHREQYF. CDR3 nucleotides: TGTGCCAGCAGCCGCTCGGGACACCGCGAGCAGTACTTC. Full variable domain (missing parts from reference TRBV9 and TRBJ2-7): DSGVTQTPKHLITATGQRVTLRCSPRSGDLSVYWYQQSLDQGLQFLIQYYNGEERAKGNILERFSAQQFPDLHSELNLSSLELGDSALYFCASSRSGHREQYFGPGTRLTVT.

This clonotype was seen ten or more times. The rearrangement links TRBV14 to TRBJ2-7; 11 nucleotides line up with TRBD1. This CDR3 is 13 amino acids long. J gave up 6 bases and V 4 bases, and 2 bases lay outside the gene matches. Germline-derived CDR1 and CDR2 are SGHDN and FVKESK. DNA of the CDR3: TGTGCCAGCAGCCTAGGGACAGGGGGCGAGCAGTACTTC. Protein sequence: CASSLGTGGEQYF.

This clonotype was detected only a few times. The DNA for the CDR3 is TGCGCCAGCAGCCAAGGCCGACAGTCCTACAATGAGCAGTTCTTC. Translating it yields CASSQGRQSYNEQFF. V gene TRBV4-1 combines with J gene TRBJ2-1; D perhaps matches TRBD1 (5 bases). Germline-derived CDR1 and CDR2 are MGHRA and YSYEKL. The V end was cut by 1 base, the J end by 1 base, with 8 bases between. This CDR3 is built from 15 residues.

This clonotype has only a few counts. The V and J genes are TRBV12-3 or TRBV12-4 and TRBJ2-5, with 8 positions matching TRBD2. V trimming: 3 bases; J trimming: 1 base; junction bases outside the gene matches: 1. The CDR3 loop spans 14 amino acids. The CDR3 nucleotides are TGTGCCAGCAGTTTCGGGAGGGTCCAAGAGACCCAGTACTTC. It specifies CASSFGRVQETQYF.

On this clonotype itself: Germline and junction disagree at one end, which may indicate a read error. In DNA form, the CDR3 reads TGCAGCGTAGTCAGGGGCACCTACGAGCTGTACTTC. Protein: CSVVRGTYELYF. The chain uses TRBV29-1 and TRBJ2-7; tentative D call: TRBD1 (6 bases). Germline CDR1 is SQVTM and CDR2 is ANQGSEA. The CDR3 is 12 residues long.

This clonotype has just a few counts. The V gene is TRBV15, the J gene TRBJ2-5; 8 nucleotides line up with TRBD2. The CDR3 has 13 amino acids. V lost 4 bases to trimming and J lost 4 bases; unmatched junction nucleotides: 2. CDR1 is LNHNV and CDR2 is YYDKDF in the germline V gene (reference sequence). CDR3 nucleotide sequence: TGTGCCACCAGCAATAGCGGGGCAGAGACCCAGTACTTC. The encoded protein is CATSNSGAETQYF.

The chain recombines TRBV20-1 with TRBJ1-4, with D possibly matching TRBD1 (6 bases). The V end lost 3 bases, the J end lost 8 bases, and 16 bases lay between the germline ends. Germline V gives CDR1 DFQATT, CDR2 SNEGSKA (reference sequence). This CDR3 spans 14 amino acids. The CDR3 here is CSASYPGADEKLFF. CDR3 coding DNA: TGCAGTGCTAGCTACCCAGGGGCGGACGAAAAACTGTTTTTT.

In its sample, this clonotype was seen a few times. Written as DNA, the CDR3 is TGTGCCAGCAGCGAGGGACGTATCGCTGAAGCTTTCTTT. Amino acids: CASSEGRIAEAFF. The chain couples TRBV7-2 to TRBJ1-1, with D perhaps TRBD1 (5 bases). The V end lost 5 bases, the J end lost 6 bases, and 13 bases lay between the germline ends. Germline V gene data show CDR1 as SGHTA and CDR2 as FQGNSA. The CDR3 is 13 residues long.

This clonotype was found many times. The rearrangement joins TRBV6-1 to TRBJ1-2; D remains unclear. This CDR3 is 13 amino acids long. Trimming removed 2 bases from V and 4 bases from J, with 8 bases in between. Germline assignment: CDR1 MNHNS and CDR2 SASEGT. CDR3 nucleotides: TGTGCCAGCAGTGAAACCTCCGGCTATGGCTACACCTTC. This sequence encodes CASSETSGYGYTF.

V usage is TRBV5-1 and J usage is TRBJ2-5, with D possibly being TRBD1 (7 bases). Germline V gene lookup returns CDR1 SGHRS and CDR2 YFSETQ. V lost 4 bases and J lost 0, with 13 bases in between. The CDR3 contains 15 residues. Written as DNA, the CDR3 is TGCGCCAGCAGCGGCGGGACAGCGTACCAAGAGACCCAGTACTTC. Protein sequence: CASSGGTAYQETQYF.

The chain carries TRBV20-1 and TRBJ1-1; a possible D gene is TRBD1 (6 bases). The CDR3 contains 15 residues. Trimming removed 4 bases at V and 3 bases at J, with 18 bases between. Germline V gives CDR1 DFQATT, CDR2 SNEGSKA (reference sequence). Here the CDR3 DNA reads TGCAGTGCTACGGACAGCGGCTCTGGAGACACTGAAGCTTTCTTT. Translated: CSATDSGSGDTEAFF.

The rearrangement links TRBV30 to TRBJ2-7, with 7 bases fitting TRBD1. Trimming at V came to 0 bases and at J to 7 bases, leaving 6 bases not matched to a gene. The CDR3 length is 13 residues. Per the germline V gene, CDR1 is GTSNPN and CDR2 is SVGIG (reference sequence). DNA of the CDR3: TGTGCCTGGAGTGTACAGGGGCCAGGGGAGCAGTACTTC. Its protein is CAWSVQGPGEQYF.

This clonotype turned up a few times. The rearrangement links TRBV12-3 or TRBV12-4 to TRBJ1-3; no reliable D call. With 2 bases removed from V and 5 bases from J, the gap between germline ends came to 13 bases. CDR3 length equals 15 residues. In nucleotides, the CDR3 is TGTGCCAGCAGTTTACTGCTCCAGAGTAGAAACACCATATATTTT. It is translated as CASSLLLQSRNTIYF.

This clonotype turned up a few times. V usage is TRBV10-3 and J usage is TRBJ2-1, with TRBD2 matching 11 bases. Per the germline V gene, CDR1 is ENHRY and CDR2 is SYGVKD. The length of the CDR3 is 19 residues. Trimming cost V 4 bases and J 0 bases; bases outside gene matches: 11. Here the CDR3 DNA reads TGTGCCATCAGTGGAGTCCTAGCGGGGGGCCTGAGCTCCTACAATGAGCAGTTCTTC. This sequence encodes CAISGVLAGGLSSYNEQFF.

In this sample, this clonotype turned up a few times. The gene calls are TRBV12-3 or TRBV12-4 and TRBJ2-1; D is undetermined. Trimming took 1 base from V and 6 from J, leaving 10 bases between them. The CDR3 loop spans 14 amino acids. CDR3 in amino acids: CASSLEAVPNEQFF. The CDR3 DNA sequence: TGTGCCAGCAGTTTAGAGGCGGTCCCCAATGAGCAGTTCTTC.

The rearrangement links TRBV12-3 or TRBV12-4 to TRBJ2-3; either TRBD1 or TRBD2 may fit D (6 bases each). This CDR3 contains 16 residues. Trimming shortened V by 0 bases and J by 2 bases, and 12 bases separated the two germline ends. CDR3 loop: CASSLAGGRHTDTQYF. CDR3 nucleotide sequence: TGTGCCAGCAGTTTAGCGGGGGGCAGACACACAGATACGCAGTATTTT.